This T cell receptor (beta chain) was obtained from a study of T cells in localized non-small cell lung cancer. General observations from the study: The study sequenced only one region of the tumor. As a result, intratumor heterogeneity could not be excluded and remains possible. The greatest T cell clonality was found in uninvolved adjacent lung (higher than in tumor). Within adjacent lung there appeared a median 57 of the top 100 tumor clones.

V dropped 1 base and J dropped 7 bases, with 14 bases sitting between them. CDR3 length: 15 residues. Germline V gene data show CDR1 as LNHDA and CDR2 as SQIVND (reference sequence). A word on this clone: The antigen is not known.

Method: immunoSEQ multiplex PCR; TCRdb's copy keeps in-frame clones and lacks some. The table has about 40,000 clones, 86% seen once. This sequence joins TRBV19 and TRBJ2-4, with a tentative D call TRBD1 (6 bases). Specimen: peripheral blood, collected before any cancer treatment. The receptor was derived from a man aged 35 to 69 with stage I lung adenocarcinoma. The CDR3 region has the DNA TGTGCCAGTAGTATAGCGGCAGGGGCAGGGAACATTCAGTACTTC. Encoded protein: CASSIAAGAGNIQYF.